These 4 T cell receptor beta chains came from one sample sequenced in a study of OX40 agonist ivuxolimab in advanced cancers. Library creation used the immunoSEQ multiplex PCR assay. What TCRdb holds here is the immuneACCESS table cut down to in-frame rearrangements. Part of the clones is not present; checked against another copy, under half of the missing clones reflect an unresolved V gene, and the others are unexplained. This sample gives under 80,000 clones in total; 88% of them show up just once. The biggest ten clones account for about 4% of the sample. The sample was CD4+ or CD8+ T cells sorted from blood, taken in a trial of the OX40 agonist ivuxolimab. The origin of the receptors is an adult with an advanced solid tumor such as melanoma, head and neck, liver or kidney cancer.

V gene TRBV10-3 combines with J gene TRBJ1-1; 9 nucleotides match TRBD1. CDR3 length equals 16 residues. The V segment lost 8 bases and the J segment 0 bases; nucleotides outside the gene matches: 10. Germline V lookup: CDR1 ENHRY, CDR2 SYGVKD. The CDR3 DNA follows: TGTGCCATCCGTCCGGGACAGGGCCTCATGAACACTGAAGCTTTCTTT. It encodes CAIRPGQGLMNTEAFF.

The chain employs TRBV6-5 and TRBJ2-7, with TRBD2 identical over 12 bases. The CDR3 loop spans 14 amino acids. CDR1 and CDR2 (germline): MNHEY, SVGAGI. V shed 5 bases, J shed 6 bases, and the junction held 5 bases outside the gene matches. CDR3 nucleotides: TGTGCCAGCAGTCCCCCGGGACTAGCGGGCGAGCAGTACTTC. It encodes CASSPPGLAGEQYF.

The chain has TRBV5-6 and TRBJ2-1; D is undetermined. V was trimmed by 3 bases and J by 7 bases, leaving 5 bases between them. CDR3 length: 11 amino acids. Germline V CDR1 and CDR2: SGHDT, YYEEEE. CDR3 nucleotide sequence: TGTGCCAGCAGCTCGCGGAATGAGCAGTTCTTC. Protein sequence: CASSSRNEQFF.

The rearrangement links TRBV30 to TRBJ2-7; 9 nucleotides align to TRBD1. The V segment lost 4 bases and the J segment 7 bases; nucleotides outside the gene matches: 5. CDR1 is GTSNPN and CDR2 is SVGIG in the germline V gene (reference sequence). The CDR3 extends over 12 amino acids. The chain's CDR3 is CAWTTGGDEQYF. The CDR3 DNA follows: TGTGCCTGGACGACAGGGGGAGATGAGCAGTACTTC.